One and the same sample provided the 5 T cell receptor beta chains below, sequenced in a study of shared clonotypes between healthy human individuals. Profiled with immunoSEQ multiplex PCR; TCRdb holds only in-frame clones, not every one. The data show 660,000 or so clones, with roughly 96% seen just once and 0.11% held by the top ten. Positive CCR7 selection of CD45RO-negative cells yielded the naive CD8 cells, and terminally differentiated effector memory CD45RA+ cells were excluded. The specimen sequenced was naive CD8+ T cells sorted from blood. These TCRs come from a woman in her thirties in good health.

This chain links TRBV6-5 with TRBJ2-5; D gene uncertain. Germline V lookup: CDR1 MNHEY, CDR2 SVGAGI. There are 14 residues in the CDR3. V gave up 4 bases and J gave up 4 bases, with 13 bases separating them. The CDR3 protein is CASSSMSVIETQYF. The DNA of the CDR3 is TGTGCCAGCAGTTCCATGAGCGTTATAGAGACCCAGTACTTC.

V usage is TRBV5-6 and J usage is TRBJ2-1; TRBD2 agrees at 15 bases. Germline lookup yields CDR1 SGHDT and CDR2 YYEEEE. This CDR3 region has 16 residues. V lost 4 bases, J lost 7 bases, and 6 bases stayed unmatched. The CDR3 coding sequence is TGTGCCAGCAGCCCTTGGACTAGCGGGAGGGTAAATGAGCAGTTCTTC. It encodes CASSPWTSGRVNEQFF.

The chain combines TRBV7-2 with TRBJ2-7, with TRBD2 matching 13 bases. With 4 bases clipped from V and 1 base from J, the junction kept 4 bases outside the gene matches. Per germline, CDR1 SGHTA and CDR2 FQGNSA. The CDR3 covers 16 residues. CDR3 amino acids: CASSSGLAGASYEQYF. The CDR3 region has the DNA TGTGCCAGCAGCTCTGGACTAGCGGGAGCGTCCTACGAGCAGTACTTC.

The rearrangement joins TRBV7-6 to TRBJ1-6; weak D call: TRBD1 (6 bases). The CDR3 contains 14 residues. CDR1 and CDR2 (germline): SGHVS, FNYEAQ. The V end was cut by 5 bases, the J end by 8 bases, with 13 bases between. The CDR3 here is CASSKRGLYSPLHF. The CDR3, as DNA: TGTGCCAGCAGCAAGAGGGGGTTGTATTCACCCCTCCACTTT.

The chain couples TRBV5-4 to TRBJ1-1; possibly TRBD1 for D (5 bases). Germline CDR1 SGHNT, CDR2 YYREEE (reference sequence). V gave up 4 bases and J gave up 5 bases, with 9 bases separating them. The CDR3 spans 12 residues. The CDR3 loop reads CASSAGFTEAFF. DNA for the CDR3: TGTGCCAGCAGCGCAGGGTTTACTGAAGCTTTCTTT.